A single sample gave rise to the 23 T cell receptor beta chains below, sequenced in a study of OX40 agonist ivuxolimab in advanced cancers. The table came from immunoSEQ multiplex PCR; TCRdb's copy has only in-frame clones and leaves some out. The sample has more than 60,000 clones, 85% to 90% seen once; the top ten hold approximately 1.1%. The sample here was CD4+ or CD8+ T cells sorted from blood, taken in a trial of the OX40 agonist ivuxolimab. The receptors come from an adult with an advanced solid tumor such as melanoma, head and neck, liver or kidney cancer.

J is TRBJ2-7 and V is TRBV6-1; either TRBD1 or TRBD2 may fit D (5 bases each). V was shortened by 1 base and J by 7 bases, with 17 bases between the two germline ends. The CDR3 covers 15 residues. Germline V lookup: CDR1 MNHNS, CDR2 SASEGT. The CDR3 reads CASSEGGRRIAEQYF. The DNA for the CDR3 is TGTGCCAGCAGTGAAGGGGGACGTCGAATCGCTGAGCAGTACTTC.

The rearrangement links TRBV14 to TRBJ1-1; D uncertain. Germline V gene sequence: CDR1 SGHDN, CDR2 FVKESK. V was shortened by 4 bases and J by 1 base, with 10 bases between the two germline ends. This CDR3 comprises 14 residues. The CDR3 DNA reads as TGTGCCAGCAGCCCTCTTCGGGCGAACACTGAAGCTTTCTTT. It codes for CASSPLRANTEAFF.

This clone has only a few counts. V gene TRBV29-1 combines with J gene TRBJ1-4, with 9 positions matching TRBD1. This CDR3 region has 15 residues. The trim removed 6 bases at V and 6 bases at J, leaving 11 bases unmatched. Germline assignment: CDR1 SQVTM and CDR2 ANQGSEA. This CDR3 reads CSVGTGRGNHEKLFF. The CDR3 DNA reads as TGCAGCGTCGGGACAGGGCGGGGTAATCATGAAAAACTGTTTTTT.

The chain has TRBV10-2 and TRBJ2-3; 11 positions match TRBD2. This CDR3 is built from 15 residues. V dropped 4 bases and J dropped 3; count of bases not matched to a gene: 3. The germline V gene has CDR1 WSHSY and CDR2 SAAADI. CDR3 region: CASSVSSGGTDTQYF. In DNA, the CDR3 is TGCGCCAGCAGTGTATCTAGCGGGGGGACAGATACGCAGTATTTT.

The chain is built from TRBV6-1 and TRBJ2-3; D call uncertain. From germline, CDR1 is MNHNS and CDR2 SASEGT. V shed 0 bases and J shed 0 bases, with 7 bases lying between them. The CDR3 extends over 15 amino acids. The DNA of the CDR3 is TGTGCCAGCAGTGAAGCAGATGGGAGCACAGATACGCAGTATTTT. Protein product: CASSEADGSTDTQYF.

The gene calls are TRBV7-3 and TRBJ2-5; 8 bases agree with TRBD1. The DNA end is a closer match to TRBJ2-7, so the J assignment may be wrong. CDR3 length equals 16 residues. Germline V gene data show CDR1 as SGHTA and CDR2 as FQGTGA. CDR3 in DNA: TGTGCCAGCAGCTTAGAACCGACAGGGGCTCTTTACGAGCAGTACTTC. Translated: CASSLEPTGALYEQYF.

The chain uses TRBV4-1 and TRBJ2-6; 8 bases match TRBD1. With 0 bases clipped from V and 4 bases from J, the junction kept 5 bases outside the gene matches. CDR1 is MGHRA, CDR2 YSYEKL, per germline. CDR3 size: 17 residues. The CDR3 is CASSQEARGRGANVLTF. In DNA, the CDR3 is TGCGCCAGCAGCCAAGAGGCCAGGGGGCGGGGGGCCAACGTCCTGACTTTC.

This clone was observed once. The chain combines TRBV10-3 with TRBJ1-5; perhaps TRBD1 as D (5 bases). In germline, CDR1 is ENHRY, CDR2 SYGVKD. The V and J ends lost 0 bases and 6 bases respectively, with 24 bases between them. There are 19 residues in the CDR3. DNA of the CDR3: TGTGCCATCAGTGAGTCCCCCTGGAAAGGGGCAGGGTCGGCTCAGCCCCAGCATTTT. Its translation: CAISESPWKGAGSAQPQHF.

This clone was found once. V gene TRBV11-1 combines with J gene TRBJ2-2, with 10 bases identical to TRBD2. After removal of 5 bases from V and 3 bases from J, the junction contained 3 bases not matched to a gene. CDR3 length: 15 amino acids. Germline V gives CDR1 SGHAT, CDR2 FQDESV (reference sequence). CDR3 DNA sequence: TGTGCCAGCAGCGTTAGCGGGGGGTACACCGGGGAGCTGTTTTTT. This sequence encodes CASSVSGGYTGELFF.

The gene calls are TRBV11-3 and TRBJ1-6, with a tentative D call TRBD1 (5 bases). The CDR3 totals 15 residues. CDR1 SGHNT and CDR2 YENEEA come from the germline V gene. V was shortened by 4 bases and J by 7 bases, with 14 bases between the two germline ends. CDR3 in amino acids: CASSSSGTSNSPLHF. Here the CDR3 DNA reads TGTGCCAGCAGCTCATCCGGGACGAGCAATTCACCCCTCCACTTT.

The chain has TRBV11-2 and TRBJ1-4; D is unclear. The CDR3 is made up of 13 amino acids. Germline CDR1 is SGHAT and CDR2 is FQNNGV. The V gene lost 5 bases and the J gene lost 7 bases, with 11 bases spanning the gap. CDR3 sequence: CASSLRTGEKLFF. CDR3 nucleotide sequence: TGTGCCAGCAGCCTCAGGACGGGTGAAAAACTGTTTTTT.

The CDR3 sequence: CASTPGSSYNSPLHF. CDR3 nucleotides: TGTGCCAGCACCCCGGGGAGCTCCTATAATTCACCCCTCCACTTT. The V gene is TRBV27, the J gene TRBJ1-6; D gene uncertain. Germline V gene data show CDR1 as MNHEY and CDR2 as SMNVEV (reference sequence). V was shortened by 7 bases and J by 0 bases, with 10 bases between the two germline ends. The CDR3 consists of 15 residues.

The rearrangement joins TRBV5-1 to TRBJ1-1, with D unclear. The germline CDR1 and CDR2 sequences are SGHRS and YFSETQ. Trimming shortened V by 0 bases and J by 6 bases, and 9 bases separated the two germline ends. The CDR3 is made up of 13 amino acids. CDR3 sequence (DNA): TGCGCCAGCAGCTTGGGAGGGAGCCCTGAAGCTTTCTTT. This gives the protein CASSLGGSPEAFF.

The V and J genes are TRBV15 and TRBJ1-6; D gene ambiguous. The CDR3 spans 14 residues. CDR1 LNHNV and CDR2 YYDKDF come from the germline V gene (reference sequence). The V gene lost 0 bases and the J gene lost 10 bases, with 10 bases spanning the gap. The chain's CDR3 is CATSRDGVQSPLHF. The CDR3 DNA reads TGTGCCACCAGCAGAGACGGGGTTCAGTCACCCCTCCACTTT. Supplemented by reference TRBV15 and TRBJ1-6, the full variable domain reads DAMVIQNPRYQVTQFGKPVTLSCSQTLNHNVMYWYQQKSSQAPKLLFHYYDKDFNNEADTPDNFQSRRPNTSFCFLDIRSPGLGDTAMYLCATSRDGVQSPLHFGNGTRLTVT.

This clone was picked up one time. This sequence joins TRBV19 and TRBJ2-7, with D possibly matching TRBD2 (5 bases). The CDR3 extends over 14 amino acids. V was pared by 4 bases and J by 6 bases, with 16 bases between. The germline V gene has CDR1 LNHDA and CDR2 SQIVND (reference sequence). The CDR3 spells CASSSGPWVGEQYF. DNA for the CDR3: TGTGCCAGTAGTAGCGGGCCATGGGTAGGCGAGCAGTACTTC.

CDR3 sequence (DNA): TGTGCCAGCAGTCGGACTAGAGACTACAATGAGCAGTTCTTC. It yields the protein CASSRTRDYNEQFF. This sequence joins TRBV6-6 and TRBJ2-1; 7 bases line up with TRBD2. The germline gives CDR1 MNHNY, CDR2 SVGAGI (reference sequence). The CDR3 totals 14 residues. With V trimmed by 5 bases and J by 3 bases, 4 bases remained unmatched.

The chain recombines TRBV10-1 with TRBJ1-3; D is unclear. V lost 3 bases and J 0 bases, leaving 9 bases between the germline ends. The CDR3 spans 15 residues. Germline values: CDR1 WNHNN, CDR2 SYGVQD (reference sequence). The CDR3 spells CASSEGLISGNTIYF. CDR3 DNA: TGCGCCAGCAGTGAAGGCCTGATCTCTGGAAACACCATATATTTT.

The chain is built from TRBV27 and TRBJ1-1; 9 nucleotides match TRBD1. Germline V gives CDR1 MNHEY, CDR2 SMNVEV (reference sequence). This CDR3 contains 14 residues. The V segment lost 9 bases and the J segment 6 bases; nucleotides outside the gene matches: 11. The CDR3 DNA is TGTGCCAGTAAAAGACAGGGGGGTAATCCTGAAGCTTTCTTT. It is translated as CASKRQGGNPEAFF.

This chain connects TRBV6-1 to TRBJ1-2; D unclear. The CDR3 has 14 residues. V dropped 2 bases and J dropped 8 bases, with 15 bases sitting between them. Germline V lookup: CDR1 MNHNS, CDR2 SASEGT. CDR3 amino acids: CASSEKRGAEGYTF. CDR3 sequence (DNA): TGTGCCAGCAGTGAAAAACGTGGCGCGGAGGGCTACACCTTC.

The V and J genes are TRBV19 and TRBJ1-3, with D hard to call. The CDR3 has 15 amino acids. From germline, CDR1 is LNHDA and CDR2 SQIVND (reference sequence). V gave up 3 bases and J gave up 6 bases, with 15 bases separating them. This CDR3 is CASSIGDWRQNTIYF. The CDR3 nucleotides read TGTGCCAGTAGTATCGGGGATTGGAGACAAAACACCATATATTTT. Combining the CDR3 with reference TRBV19 and TRBJ1-3 gives the whole variable domain DGGITQSPKYLFRKEGQNVTLSCEQNLNHDAMYWYRQDPGQGLRLIYYSQIVNDFQKGDIAEGYSVSREKKESFPLTVTSAQKNPTAFYLCASSIGDWRQNTIYFGEGSWLTVV.

This clone was detected a few times. V gene TRBV18 combines with J gene TRBJ1-5; 9 bases fit TRBD1. The CDR3 consists of 18 residues. Trimming at V came to 2 bases and at J to 1 base, leaving 9 bases not matched to a gene. Germline CDR1 KGHSH, CDR2 LQKENI. CDR3 region: CASSPFAQQGASNQPQHF. CDR3 DNA: TGTGCCAGCTCACCATTCGCCCAACAGGGGGCGAGCAATCAGCCCCAGCATTTT.

V is TRBV7-9 and J is TRBJ1-4, with 10 bases that match TRBD1. The CDR3 has 16 residues. Germline values: CDR1 SEHNR, CDR2 FQNEAQ (reference sequence). With V trimmed by 3 bases and J by 8 bases, 9 bases remained unmatched. Written as DNA, the CDR3 is TGTGCCAGCAGCTTCCGACAGGGGGCTGGGGTGGAAAAACTGTTTTTT. Its translation is CASSFRQGAGVEKLFF. The entire variable domain, with the rest obtained from reference TRBV7-9 and TRBJ1-4, is as follows: DTGVSQNPRHKITKRGQNVTFRCDPISEHNRLYWYRQTLGQGPEFLTYFQNEAQLEKSRLLSDRFSAERPKGSFSTLEIQRTEQGDSAMYLCASSFRQGAGVEKLFFGSGTQLSVL.

This chain connects TRBV12-5 to TRBJ1-3; D remains ambiguous. V dropped 7 bases and J dropped 3 bases, with 16 bases sitting between them. The CDR3 consists of 15 residues. The V gene's germline CDR1 is LGHNT and CDR2 FRNRAP. CDR3 nucleotides: TGTGCTAGTGAGACGGTTCCGGGTAGTGGAAACACCATATATTTT. This translates into CASETVPGSGNTIYF.